This T cell receptor (beta chain) was captured in a study of cytomegalovirus exposure and HLA in healthy donors. The V gene's germline CDR1 is MNHEY and CDR2 SMNVEV (reference sequence). CDR3 length equals 15 residues. V lost 5 bases and J 4 bases, leaving 15 bases between the germline ends. This clone has more than one count but fewer than ten. PCR amplification relied on 60 Vbeta primers (plus 13 Jbeta primers). TCRdb's table, derived via immunoSEQ multiplex PCR, lists solely in-frame clones and lacks some. The repertoire holds 150,000 to 200,000 clones, with over 60% as singletons. Sequencing was done on a sample of PBMCs. The chain uses TRBV27 and TRBJ1-3; D gene uncertain. This receptor was identified in a woman in her 30s in good health and CMV-seronegative. The CDR3 DNA follows: TGTGCCAGCAGTCCGACCGGAGAGTACGGAAACACCATATATTTT. It encodes CASSPTGEYGNTIYF.